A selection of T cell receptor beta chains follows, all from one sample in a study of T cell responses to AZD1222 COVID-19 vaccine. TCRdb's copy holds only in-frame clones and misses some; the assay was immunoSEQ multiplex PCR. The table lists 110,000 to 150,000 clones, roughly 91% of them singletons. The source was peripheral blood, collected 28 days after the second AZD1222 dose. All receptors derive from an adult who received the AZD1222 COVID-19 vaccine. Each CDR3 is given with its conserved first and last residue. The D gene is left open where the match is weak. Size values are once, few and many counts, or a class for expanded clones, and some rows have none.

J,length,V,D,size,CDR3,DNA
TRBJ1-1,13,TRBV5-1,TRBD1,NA,CASSPQGTIEAFF,TGCGCCAGCAGCCCACAGGGGACGATTGAAGCTTTCTTT
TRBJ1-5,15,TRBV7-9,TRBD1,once,CASSPLRGPNQPQHF,TGTGCCAGCAGCCCCCTGAGGGGGCCTAATCAGCCCCAGCATTTT
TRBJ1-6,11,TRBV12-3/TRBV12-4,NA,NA,CASSLDLPLHF,TGTGCCAGCAGTTTAGATTTGCCCCTCCACTTT
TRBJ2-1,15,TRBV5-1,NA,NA,CASSWGFSSYNEQFF,TGCGCCAGCAGCTGGGGCTTTAGTAGCTACAATGAGCAGTTCTTC
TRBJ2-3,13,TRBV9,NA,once,CASSVESTDTQYF,TGTGCCAGCAGCGTAGAAAGCACAGATACGCAGTATTTT
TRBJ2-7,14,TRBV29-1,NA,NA,CSVAYWRIHYEQYF,TGCAGCGTTGCTTACTGGAGGATCCACTACGAGCAGTACTTC
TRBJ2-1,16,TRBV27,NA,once,CASSYFAVRQSNEQFF,TGTGCCAGCAGTTACTTCGCCGTTAGGCAAAGCAATGAGCAGTTCTTC
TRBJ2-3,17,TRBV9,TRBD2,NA,CASSVAASGRYTDTQYF,TGTGCCAGCAGCGTAGCGGCTAGCGGGCGCTACACAGATACGCAGTATTTT
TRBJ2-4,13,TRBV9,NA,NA,CASSVEGRGIQYF,TGTGCCAGCAGCGTAGAAGGGCGCGGCATTCAGTACTTC
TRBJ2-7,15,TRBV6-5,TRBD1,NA,CASSYSQGAAYEQYF,TGTGCCAGCAGTTACTCTCAGGGGGCAGCCTACGAGCAGTACTTC
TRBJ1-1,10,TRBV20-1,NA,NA,CSASAGRAFF,TGCAGTGCTAGCGCAGGGCGAGCTTTCTTT
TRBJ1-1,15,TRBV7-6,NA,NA,CASSFQGRGNTEAFF,TGTGCCAGCAGCTTCCAGGGGCGGGGGAACACTGAAGCTTTCTTT
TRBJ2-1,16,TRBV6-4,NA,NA,CASTFGQRETMGEQFF,TGTGCCAGCACTTTTGGGCAGAGAGAAACAATGGGCGAGCAGTTCTTC
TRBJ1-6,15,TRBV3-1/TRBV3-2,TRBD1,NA,CASSPSDRDNSPLHF,TGTGCCAGCAGCCCCTCGGACAGGGATAATTCACCCCTCCACTTT
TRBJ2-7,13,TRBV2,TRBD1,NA,CASSLDRTYEQYF,TGTGCCAGCAGTTTGGACAGGACCTACGAGCAGTACTTC
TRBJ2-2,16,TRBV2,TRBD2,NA,CASSENQREPFGELFF,TGTGCCAGCAGTGAGAATCAGCGGGAGCCGTTCGGGGAGCTGTTTTTT
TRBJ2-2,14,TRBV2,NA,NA,CASSEWPGTGELFF,TGTGCCAGCAGTGAGTGGCCGGGCACCGGGGAGCTGTTTTTT
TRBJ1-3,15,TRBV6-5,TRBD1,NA,CASRQTGLTGNTIYF,TGTGCCAGCAGACAGACAGGGCTCACTGGAAACACCATATATTTT
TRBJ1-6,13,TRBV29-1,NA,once,CSVRSSYNSPLHF,TGCAGCGTCCGGAGCTCCTATAATTCACCCCTCCACTTT
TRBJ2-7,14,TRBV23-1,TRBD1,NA,CASSLDRGIYEQYF,TGCGCCAGCAGTCTTGACAGGGGAATTTACGAGCAGTACTTC
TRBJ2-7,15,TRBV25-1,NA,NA,CASSDPSRGTNQQYF,TGTGCCAGCAGTGACCCCTCCCGAGGGACAAATCAGCAGTACTTC
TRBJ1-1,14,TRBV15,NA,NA,CATSRDQGPTEAFF,TGTGCCACCAGCAGAGATCAGGGTCCCACTGAAGCTTTCTTT
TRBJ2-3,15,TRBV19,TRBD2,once,CASSIRGGPTDTQYF,TGTGCCAGTAGTATTAGGGGAGGGCCCACAGATACGCAGTATTTT
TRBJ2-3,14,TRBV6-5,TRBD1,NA,CASSTGQSTDTQYF,TGTGCCAGCTCCACGGGACAGAGCACAGATACGCAGTATTTT
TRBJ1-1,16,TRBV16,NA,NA,CASSQFTRGWNTEAFF,TGTGCCAGCAGCCAATTTACACGGGGTTGGAACACTGAAGCTTTCTTT
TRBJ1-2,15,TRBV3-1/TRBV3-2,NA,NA,CASSRGGEVVYGYTF,TGTGCCAGCAGCCGGGGGGGTGAGGTGGTCTATGGCTACACCTTC
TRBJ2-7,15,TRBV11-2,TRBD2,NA,CASSLDSGRVYEQYF,TGTGCCAGCAGCTTAGATAGCGGGAGGGTTTATGAGCAGTACTTC
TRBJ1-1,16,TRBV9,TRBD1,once,CASSVARQGGPPEAFF,TGTGCCAGCAGCGTAGCCCGACAGGGGGGCCCCCCTGAAGCTTTCTTT
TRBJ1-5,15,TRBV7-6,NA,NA,CASSLEGKGNQPQHF,TGTGCCAGCAGCTTAGAGGGGAAGGGGAATCAGCCCCAGCATTTT
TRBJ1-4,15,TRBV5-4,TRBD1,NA,CASSRQGGGNEKLFF,TGTGCCAGCAGCCGACAGGGTGGGGGCAATGAAAAACTGTTTTTT
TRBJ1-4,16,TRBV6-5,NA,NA,CASSSYSVHGLEKLFF,TGTGCCAGCAGTTCATACTCGGTCCACGGCTTGGAAAAACTGTTTTTT
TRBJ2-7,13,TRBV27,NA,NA,CASSLSWQTEQYF,TGTGCCAGCAGTTTATCGTGGCAGACCGAGCAGTACTTC
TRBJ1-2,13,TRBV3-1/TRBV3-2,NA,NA,CASSPQGSVGYTF,TGTGCCAGCAGCCCGCAGGGGTCGGTCGGCTACACCTTC